This TCR beta chain was sequenced for a study of shared clonotypes between healthy human individuals. Findings and caveats of the study: Sequencing depth was expected to influence donor clonotype sharing.

Germline CDR1 SGHTA, CDR2 FQGNSA. The CDR3 runs 14 residues. The junction had 7 bases not matched to a gene; V was cut back by 5 bases and J by 8 bases. To note about this clone: The antigen remains unidentified.

Sorted-subset replicate PCR reactions were performed with approximately 200 ng DNA, corresponding to about 32,000 T cell genomes. As processed by the authors: Sequence data from immunoSEQ were junction-only and lacked quality scores; consequently, filtering differed. Assay: immunoSEQ multiplex PCR; the TCRdb copy retains only in-frame clones and omits some. The V and J calls and the clone size are those of that table, but D and trimming were determined from the DNA. The top ten hold about 0.4% of the sample, which has more than 1.2 million clones, about 98.5% seen once. The donors, healthy adults who were HIV-negative, had experienced no recent acute infections or vaccinations.

The sample was naive CD4+ T cells sorted from blood. The subset here: CD45RA+ positively selected. The gene calls are TRBV7-2 and TRBJ1-4, with TRBD1 matching 8 bases. The clonotype comes from a man aged 25 to 45 in good health. The CDR3, as DNA: TGTGCCAGCAGCCCGACAGGGGTCCGGGAAAAACTGTTTTTT. It is translated as CASSPTGVREKLFF.